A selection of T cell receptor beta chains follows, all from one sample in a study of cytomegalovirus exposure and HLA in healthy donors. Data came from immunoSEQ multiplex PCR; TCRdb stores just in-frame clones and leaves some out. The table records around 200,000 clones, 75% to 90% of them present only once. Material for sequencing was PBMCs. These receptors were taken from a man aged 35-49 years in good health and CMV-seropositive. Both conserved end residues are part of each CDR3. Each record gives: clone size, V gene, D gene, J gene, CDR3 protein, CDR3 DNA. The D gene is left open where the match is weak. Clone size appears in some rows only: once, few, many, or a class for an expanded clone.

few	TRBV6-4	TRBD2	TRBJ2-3	CASSDRGGADTQYF	TGTGCCAGCAGTGACCGGGGGGGCGCTGATACGCAGTATTTT
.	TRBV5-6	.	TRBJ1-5	CASSEQGWSNQPQHF	TGTGCCAGCAGTGAGCAGGGTTGGAGCAATCAGCCCCAGCATTTT
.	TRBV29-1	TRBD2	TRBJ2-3	CSVSKDLAGPGGTQYF	TGCAGCGTTTCCAAGGATCTAGCGGGGCCGGGCGGTACGCAGTATTTT
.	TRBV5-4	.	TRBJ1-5	CASSLGGNNQPQHF	TGTGCCAGCAGCTTGGGAGGGAACAATCAGCCCCAGCATTTT
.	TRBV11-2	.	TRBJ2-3	CASSSGRGGADTQYF	TGTGCCAGCAGCTCAGGGAGAGGGGGGGCAGATACGCAGTATTTT
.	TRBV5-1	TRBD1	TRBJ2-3	CASSPGGPGQGYSDTQYF	TGCGCCAGCAGCCCCGGCGGACCGGGACAGGGGTATTCAGATACGCAGTATTTT
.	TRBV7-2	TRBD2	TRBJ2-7	CASSLATPLAGGGEQYF	TGTGCCAGCAGCTTAGCCACCCCACTAGCGGGGGGGGGCGAGCAGTACTTC
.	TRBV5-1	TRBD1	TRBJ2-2	CASSSMTGVGVTGELFF	TGCGCCAGCAGCTCGATGACAGGGGTTGGGGTTACCGGGGAGCTGTTTTTT
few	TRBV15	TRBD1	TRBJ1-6	CATSREYQGANSPLHF	TGTGCCACCAGCAGAGAGTACCAGGGGGCGAATTCACCCCTCCACTTT
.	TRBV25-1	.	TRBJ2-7	CASLRVGSMGVGEQYF	TGTGCCAGCCTTCGAGTCGGGAGCATGGGAGTAGGGGAGCAGTACTTC
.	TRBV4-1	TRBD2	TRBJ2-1	CASSLLTSGVRNEQFF	TGCGCCAGCAGCCTGTTGACTAGCGGGGTACGGAATGAGCAGTTCTTC
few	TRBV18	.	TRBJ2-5	CASSPTEETQYF	TGTGCCAGCTCACCGACAGAAGAGACCCAGTACTTC
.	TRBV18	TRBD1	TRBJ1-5	CASSPQPGQGYYSNQPQHF	TGTGCCAGCTCACCTCAACCGGGACAGGGGTACTATAGCAATCAGCCCCAGCATTTT
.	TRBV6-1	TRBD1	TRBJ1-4	CASSEAGGTGGEKLFF	TGTGCCAGCAGTGAAGCGGGAGGGACAGGGGGCGAAAAACTGTTTTTT
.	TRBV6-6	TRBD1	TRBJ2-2	CASSYGNRGTGELFF	TGTGCCAGCAGTTACGGGAACAGGGGCACCGGGGAGCTGTTTTTT
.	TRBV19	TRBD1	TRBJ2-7	CASSLQGDSYEQYF	TGTGCCAGTAGTCTTCAGGGGGACTCCTACGAGCAGTACTTC
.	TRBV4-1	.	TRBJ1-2	CASSPTGLGGYTF	TGCGCCAGCAGCCCTACAGGGCTTGGAGGCTACACCTTC
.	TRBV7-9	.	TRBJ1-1	CSSGGGGEAFF	TGTTCCAGCGGAGGGGGGGGAGAAGCTTTCTTT
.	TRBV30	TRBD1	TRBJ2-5	CAWSPGALAGGAETQYF	TGTGCCTGGAGTCCTGGGGCCCTGGCAGGGGGCGCGGAGACCCAGTACTTC
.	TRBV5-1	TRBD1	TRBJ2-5	CASSLAPGTGNQETQYF	TGCGCCAGCAGCTTGGCCCCCGGGACAGGGAACCAAGAGACCCAGTACTTC
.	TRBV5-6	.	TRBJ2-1	CASSSGDTSYNEQFF	TGTGCCAGCAGCTCTGGGGACACCTCCTACAATGAGCAGTTCTTC
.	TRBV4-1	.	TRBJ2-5	CASSQPDGTQTLETQYF	TGCGCCAGCAGCCAACCGGACGGGACTCAAACCCTAGAGACCCAGTACTTC
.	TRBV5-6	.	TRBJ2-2	CASSLREFTGELFF	TGTGCCAGCAGCTTACGGGAGTTCACCGGGGAGCTGTTTTTT
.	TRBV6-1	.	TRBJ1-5	CASSDRGSQPQHF	TGTGCCAGCAGTGACAGGGGATCGCAGCCCCAGCATTTT
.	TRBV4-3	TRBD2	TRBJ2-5	CASSQGVQRGGRETQYF	TGCGCCAGCAGCCAAGGGGTTCAGCGGGGGGGCCGGGAGACCCAGTACTTC
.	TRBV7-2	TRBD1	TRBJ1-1	CASSYPRTGLRNTEAFF	TGTGCCAGCAGCTACCCCCGGACAGGCTTGCGGAACACTGAAGCTTTCTTT
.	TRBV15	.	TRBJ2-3	CATSRKPQGSTDTQYF	TGTGCCACCAGCAGGAAGCCCCAGGGTTCCACAGATACGCAGTATTTT
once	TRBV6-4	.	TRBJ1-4	CASSDSSGKQAGEKLFF	TGTGCCAGCAGTGACTCGTCTGGGAAACAGGCCGGTGAAAAACTGTTTTTT
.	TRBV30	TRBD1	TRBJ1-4	CAWSASQGAYEKLFF	TGTGCCTGGAGTGCCTCGCAGGGGGCGTACGAAAAACTGTTTTTT
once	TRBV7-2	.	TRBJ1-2	CASSLAQGTGYGYTF	TGTGCCAGCAGCTTAGCGCAGGGAACCGGCTATGGCTACACCTTC
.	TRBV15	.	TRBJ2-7	CATSRATGSHEQYF	TGTGCCACCAGCAGAGCAACAGGTTCCCACGAGCAGTACTTC